These T cell receptor beta chains were read from a single sample in a study of T cells in localized non-small cell lung cancer. The protocol was immunoSEQ multiplex PCR, while the TCRdb copy is restricted to in-frame clones and leaves out a portion. The sample lists 15,000 to 25,000 clones; over 75% were seen once. The sequences come from peripheral blood, collected before any cancer treatment. Source of these receptors: a man aged 40 to 69 with stage I lung adenocarcinoma. The CDR3 runs from the conserved cysteine through the conserved F or W. Each record gives: J gene, V gene, D gene, clone size, CDR3 DNA, CDR3 protein. A D gene is named only where the DNA matches it firmly. Rows may omit the clone size; those that give it use once, few, many or a size class.

j_call: TRBJ2-7; v_call: TRBV7-9; d_call: .; clone_size: once; cdr3_nt: TGTGCCAGCAACACCGGGACGTCGGTAGACGAGCAGTACTTC; cdr3_aa: CASNTGTSVDEQYF
j_call: TRBJ2-2; v_call: TRBV7-8; d_call: .; clone_size: .; cdr3_nt: TGTGCCAGCAGCTTCCGGGACACCGGGGAGCTGTTTTTT; cdr3_aa: CASSFRDTGELFF
j_call: TRBJ2-1; v_call: TRBV21-1; d_call: .; clone_size: once; cdr3_nt: TGTGCCAGCAGCCCAGTGCAGGATATAACCTACAATGAGCAGTTCTTC; cdr3_aa: CASSPVQDITYNEQFF
j_call: TRBJ2-7; v_call: TRBV6-5; d_call: TRBD1; clone_size: .; cdr3_nt: TGTGCCAGCAGCAAAACCGGACAGGTGTACTACGAGCAGTACTTC; cdr3_aa: CASSKTGQVYYEQYF
j_call: TRBJ1-2; v_call: TRBV18; d_call: .; clone_size: .; cdr3_nt: TGTGCCAGCTCAGAGGCGGACAACTATGGCTACACCTTC; cdr3_aa: CASSEADNYGYTF
j_call: TRBJ1-5; v_call: TRBV7-8; d_call: .; clone_size: .; cdr3_nt: TGTGCCAGCAGCCCCTGGGTGGTCGGCAATCAGCCCCAGCATTTT; cdr3_aa: CASSPWVVGNQPQHF
j_call: TRBJ2-7; v_call: TRBV7-3; d_call: .; clone_size: medium-sized; cdr3_nt: TGTGCCAGCAGCTTAGGGGGTGCCGGCTACGAGCAGTACTTC; cdr3_aa: CASSLGGAGYEQYF
j_call: TRBJ1-5; v_call: TRBV5-3; d_call: .; clone_size: .; cdr3_nt: TGTGCCAGACCCCGACTGGGTCAGCCCCAGCATTTT; cdr3_aa: CARPRLGQPQHF
j_call: TRBJ2-1; v_call: TRBV19; d_call: TRBD2; clone_size: .; cdr3_nt: TGTGCCAGTAGTATAGATAGGACTAGCGGCAATGAGCAGTTCTTC; cdr3_aa: CASSIDRTSGNEQFF
j_call: TRBJ2-7; v_call: TRBV9; d_call: TRBD1; clone_size: .; cdr3_nt: TGTGCCAGCAGCGTAGGATCCGGACAGGGTAGCGACGAGCAGTACTTC; cdr3_aa: CASSVGSGQGSDEQYF
j_call: TRBJ2-2; v_call: TRBV11-3; d_call: TRBD1; clone_size: .; cdr3_nt: TGTGCCAGCAGCGAACAGGGGTTGGACACCGGGGAGCTGTTTTTT; cdr3_aa: CASSEQGLDTGELFF
j_call: TRBJ2-3; v_call: TRBV6-6; d_call: .; clone_size: .; cdr3_nt: TGTGCCAGCAGTTACGGGCAGGGGGGAGATACGCAGTATTTT; cdr3_aa: CASSYGQGGDTQYF
j_call: TRBJ2-3; v_call: TRBV30; d_call: .; clone_size: .; cdr3_nt: TGTGCCTGGAGTGTACTCGGCACAGATACGCAGTATTTT; cdr3_aa: CAWSVLGTDTQYF
j_call: TRBJ1-2; v_call: TRBV2; d_call: .; clone_size: .; cdr3_nt: TGTGCCAGCAGTGAGAGGTATGGCTACACCTTC; cdr3_aa: CASSERYGYTF
j_call: TRBJ2-7; v_call: TRBV28; d_call: .; clone_size: .; cdr3_nt: TGTGCCAGCACCTCACGAAGCGAGCAGTACTTC; cdr3_aa: CASTSRSEQYF
j_call: TRBJ2-1; v_call: TRBV25-1; d_call: .; clone_size: .; cdr3_nt: TGTGCCAGCAGTTCGGCCGGGACGCAAAAGCAGTTCTTC; cdr3_aa: CASSSAGTQKQFF
j_call: TRBJ2-2; v_call: TRBV9; d_call: .; clone_size: few; cdr3_nt: TGTGCCAGCAGCGTGGGGTCCGCCGGGGAGCTGTTTTTT; cdr3_aa: CASSVGSAGELFF
j_call: TRBJ1-1; v_call: TRBV19; d_call: .; clone_size: .; cdr3_nt: TGTGCCAGTAGTATCACGGGGAACACTGAAGCTTTCTTT; cdr3_aa: CASSITGNTEAFF
j_call: TRBJ2-7; v_call: TRBV5-1; d_call: TRBD2; clone_size: .; cdr3_nt: TGCGCCAGCAGCGTCGGACTAGCGGGTTCCTACGAGCAGTACTTC; cdr3_aa: CASSVGLAGSYEQYF
j_call: TRBJ1-1; v_call: TRBV6-5; d_call: .; clone_size: .; cdr3_nt: TGTGCCAGCAGTTACAGGGGTTGGACTGAAGCTTTCTTT; cdr3_aa: CASSYRGWTEAFF
j_call: TRBJ2-2; v_call: TRBV5-1; d_call: .; clone_size: .; cdr3_nt: TGCGCCAGCAGCTTAGGGGCCGGGGAGCTGTTTTTT; cdr3_aa: CASSLGAGELFF
j_call: TRBJ2-1; v_call: TRBV5-4; d_call: .; clone_size: .; cdr3_nt: TGTGCCAGCAGCTTAATAGGGAGCTCCTACAATGAGCAGTTCTTC; cdr3_aa: CASSLIGSSYNEQFF
j_call: TRBJ1-5; v_call: TRBV28; d_call: TRBD1; clone_size: .; cdr3_nt: TGTGCCAGCAGACCGCCGGACAGGGGCCTCCAGCCCCAGCATTTT; cdr3_aa: CASRPPDRGLQPQHF
j_call: TRBJ2-7; v_call: TRBV4-1; d_call: .; clone_size: .; cdr3_nt: TGCGCCAGCAGCCTAGGTGACAACTACGAGCAGTACTTC; cdr3_aa: CASSLGDNYEQYF
j_call: TRBJ1-1; v_call: TRBV5-1; d_call: .; clone_size: .; cdr3_nt: TGCGCCAGCAGCTTGGCAGGATACACTGAAGCTTTCTTT; cdr3_aa: CASSLAGYTEAFF
j_call: TRBJ2-2; v_call: TRBV5-6; d_call: .; clone_size: .; cdr3_nt: TGTGCCAGCAGCTTCAGGAACACCGGGGAGCTGTTTTTT; cdr3_aa: CASSFRNTGELFF
j_call: TRBJ2-1; v_call: TRBV5-4; d_call: .; clone_size: .; cdr3_nt: TGTGCCAGCAAGACCCCCAGGGACAATGAGCAGTTCTTC; cdr3_aa: CASKTPRDNEQFF
j_call: TRBJ2-3; v_call: TRBV6-1; d_call: TRBD2; clone_size: .; cdr3_nt: TGTGCCAGCAGTGAAGAGGCTAGCGGGGGGAGGTCGCAGTATTTT; cdr3_aa: CASSEEASGGRSQYF
j_call: TRBJ2-1; v_call: TRBV5-1; d_call: .; clone_size: .; cdr3_nt: TGCACCAGCAGCTTGGACGGGACCACCTACAATGAGCAGTTCTTC; cdr3_aa: CTSSLDGTTYNEQFF
j_call: TRBJ2-3; v_call: TRBV11-2; d_call: TRBD2; clone_size: .; cdr3_nt: TGTGCCAGCAGCCCAGCCCCCCTAGCGGGAGTCGCAGATACGCAGTATTTT; cdr3_aa: CASSPAPLAGVADTQYF
j_call: TRBJ2-3; v_call: TRBV11-2; d_call: TRBD2; clone_size: once; cdr3_nt: TGTGCCAGCAGCTTAGTGCGGGGGGGTTTGGATACGCAGTATTTT; cdr3_aa: CASSLVRGGLDTQYF
j_call: TRBJ2-7; v_call: TRBV19; d_call: .; clone_size: .; cdr3_nt: TGTGCCAGTACCTCGAACAGATTTCCTTACGAGCAGTACTTC; cdr3_aa: CASTSNRFPYEQYF
j_call: TRBJ2-2; v_call: TRBV2; d_call: .; clone_size: .; cdr3_nt: TGTGCCAGCAGGGCCATGACAGGGAGGGGCACCGGGGAGCTGTTTTTT; cdr3_aa: CASRAMTGRGTGELFF
j_call: TRBJ1-1; v_call: TRBV4-1; d_call: .; clone_size: .; cdr3_nt: TGCGCCAGCAGCCAAGTGTTGGACATAGGGGAAGCTTTCTTT; cdr3_aa: CASSQVLDIGEAFF
j_call: TRBJ2-7; v_call: TRBV7-6; d_call: .; clone_size: .; cdr3_nt: TGTGCCAGCAGCCCTTCACCGGGCACCTACGAGCAGTACTTC; cdr3_aa: CASSPSPGTYEQYF
j_call: TRBJ2-1; v_call: TRBV28; d_call: .; clone_size: once; cdr3_nt: TGTGCCAGCACTGAAGACAGATACAATGAGCAGTTCTTC; cdr3_aa: CASTEDRYNEQFF
j_call: TRBJ2-2; v_call: TRBV25-1; d_call: .; clone_size: .; cdr3_nt: TGTGCCACGGACATCCACACCGGGGAGCTGTTTTTT; cdr3_aa: CATDIHTGELFF
j_call: TRBJ2-3; v_call: TRBV7-9; d_call: .; clone_size: .; cdr3_nt: TGTGCCAGCAGCGTGATAACAGATACGCAGTATTTT; cdr3_aa: CASSVITDTQYF
j_call: TRBJ2-7; v_call: TRBV29-1; d_call: TRBD1; clone_size: .; cdr3_nt: TGCAGCGCAAGGGACAGAAGCTCCTACGAGCAGTACTTC; cdr3_aa: CSARDRSSYEQYF
j_call: TRBJ2-2; v_call: TRBV6-1; d_call: .; clone_size: .; cdr3_nt: TGTGCCAGCAGTGATGGCTCGAACACCGGGGAGCTGTTTTTT; cdr3_aa: CASSDGSNTGELFF